The 30 T cell receptor beta chains reported below all come from one sample, sequenced in a study of T cell responses to AZD1222 COVID-19 vaccine (dated by TCRdb to the early 2020s). This specimen's time point label, interpreted: about 28 days (+/-7) after the second vaccine dose. Libraries came from the immunoSEQ multiplex PCR assay. As stored in TCRdb, this immuneACCESS dataset retains in-frame rearrangements with V and J assigned. A fraction of the clones does not appear; measured against another copy, unresolved V genes explain less than half of the discrepancy, and the remainder lacks a known reason. The sample table records about 110,000 clones; 70% to 90% of these occur just once. About 15% of the sample comes from the top ten. Source: peripheral blood, taken 28 days after the second AZD1222 dose. The receptors shown here come from an adult who received the AZD1222 COVID-19 vaccine.

The rearrangement links TRBV6-5 to TRBJ1-1; no clear D gene. V lost 8 bases to trimming and J lost 0 bases, with 10 bases between them. The germline CDR1 and CDR2 sequences are MNHEY and SVGAGI. The length of the CDR3 is 13 residues. CDR3 nucleotide sequence: TGTGCCAGCCGCATGGATCTGAACACTGAAGCTTTCTTT. Protein sequence: CASRMDLNTEAFF.

The chain links TRBV7-9 to TRBJ2-1; D uncertain. The V gene lost 3 bases and the J gene lost 1 base, with 7 bases spanning the gap. The CDR3 extends over 14 amino acids. Germline V lookup: CDR1 SEHNR, CDR2 FQNEAQ (reference sequence). CDR3 sequence reads: CASSFRDSYNEQFF. The CDR3, as DNA: TGTGCCAGCAGCTTTAGGGATTCCTACAATGAGCAGTTCTTC.

The V gene is TRBV19, the J gene TRBJ2-7; D unclear. This CDR3 is built from 15 residues. V dropped 5 bases and J dropped 3 bases, with 17 bases sitting between them. Germline lookup yields CDR1 LNHDA and CDR2 SQIVND (reference sequence). The CDR3 DNA reads TGTGCCAGTAGTCCCGCTGCGACATTAGACTACGAGCAGTACTTC. Translation gives CASSPAATLDYEQYF. Full variable domain (missing parts from reference TRBV19 and TRBJ2-7): DGGITQSPKYLFRKEGQNVTLSCEQNLNHDAMYWYRQDPGQGLRLIYYSQIVNDFQKGDIAEGYSVSREKKESFPLTVTSAQKNPTAFYLCASSPAATLDYEQYFGPGTRLTVT.

The V gene is TRBV10-1, the J gene TRBJ2-7; D uncertain. The CDR3 totals 13 residues. Between the trimmed V and J ends, which lost 0 bases and 4 bases, there was a span of 7 bases. The germline CDR1 and CDR2 sequences are WNHNN and SYGVQD (reference sequence). The CDR3 coding sequence is TGCGCCAGCAGTGAGTCAGAAGAATACGAGCAGTACTTC. Protein product: CASSESEEYEQYF.

CDR3 DNA: TGTGCCAGCCAGCTGACAGGGGAGGGAAACACCATATATTTT. Translating gives CASQLTGEGNTIYF. This sequence joins TRBV19 and TRBJ1-3, with 8 bases that match TRBD1. CDR3 length equals 14 residues. In germline, CDR1 is LNHDA, CDR2 SQIVND (reference sequence). V was pared by 9 bases and J by 4 bases, with 8 bases of the junction left unmatched. The whole variable domain, remainder taken from reference TRBV19 and TRBJ1-3, is DGGITQSPKYLFRKEGQNVTLSCEQNLNHDAMYWYRQDPGQGLRLIYYSQIVNDFQKGDIAEGYSVSREKKESFPLTVTSAQKNPTAFYLCASQLTGEGNTIYFGEGSWLTVV.

The chain joins TRBV10-3 to TRBJ1-2; 8 bases match TRBD1. V shed 4 bases and J 5 bases; nucleotides not matched to a gene: 6. CDR1 is ENHRY and CDR2 is SYGVKD in the germline V gene. This CDR3 region has 14 residues. CDR3 amino acids: CAISVKTGEYGYTF. In DNA, the CDR3 is TGTGCCATCAGTGTAAAGACAGGGGAATATGGCTACACCTTC.

The rearrangement joins TRBV19 to TRBJ1-1; no clear D gene. Germline assignment: CDR1 LNHDA and CDR2 SQIVND (reference sequence). Trimming removed 5 bases from V and 0 bases from J, with 10 bases in between. This CDR3 spans 14 amino acids. CDR3 protein: CASSPLHMNTEAFF. CDR3 in DNA: TGTGCCAGTAGTCCGTTACATATGAACACTGAAGCTTTCTTT.

This chain links TRBV4-2 with TRBJ1-1; D ambiguous. In germline, CDR1 is LGHNA, CDR2 YNFKEQ. This CDR3 is built from 16 residues. Trimming stripped 0 bases from V and 1 base from J, with 12 bases between. CDR3 region: CASSQDWRVGNTEAFF. The DNA for the CDR3 is TGTGCCAGCAGCCAAGATTGGAGGGTCGGGAACACTGAAGCTTTCTTT.

This clone has just a few counts. The CDR3 reads CASSPKGQGASYNEQFF. For the CDR3, the DNA is TGTGCCAGCTCACCTAAAGGACAGGGAGCCTCCTACAATGAGCAGTTCTTC. The chain uses TRBV18 and TRBJ2-1, with TRBD1 identical over 8 bases. The CDR3 has 17 amino acids. CDR1 is KGHSH, CDR2 LQKENI, per germline. Unmatched junction bases numbered 7, after V lost 3 bases and J lost 0 bases.

The chain joins TRBV29-1 to TRBJ1-2, with D perhaps TRBD1 (6 bases). CDR3 length equals 14 residues. The V end was cut by 6 bases, the J end by 1 base, with 15 bases between. CDR1 is SQVTM and CDR2 is ANQGSEA in the germline V gene. CDR3 sequence (DNA): TGCAGCGTGACGGACAGTTCTTTTAACTATGGCTACACCTTC. The encoded protein is CSVTDSSFNYGYTF.

This clone was seen only once. The chain carries TRBV10-1 and TRBJ1-6, with D possibly being TRBD1 (5 bases). Germline CDR1 reads WNHNN; CDR2 reads SYGVQD (reference sequence). V lost 3 bases to trimming and J lost 11 bases, with 14 bases between them. The length of the CDR3 is 14 residues. This CDR3 reads CASSEGQRGTPLHF. The CDR3 DNA is TGCGCCAGCAGTGAAGGCCAGCGGGGGACACCCCTCCACTTT.

The genes are TRBV15 and TRBJ2-3; 14 bases agree with TRBD2. CDR1 and CDR2 (germline): LNHNV, YYDKDF (reference sequence). CDR3 size: 19 residues. Trimming cost V 5 bases and J 8 bases; bases outside gene matches: 18. This CDR3 reads CATSPRGVTSGGASGTQYF. Written as DNA, the CDR3 is TGTGCCACCAGCCCCCGGGGGGTGACTAGCGGGGGGGCGTCGGGTACGCAGTATTTT.

Only a few counts were recorded for this clone. The chain joins TRBV23-1 to TRBJ1-2; 8 bases match TRBD1. TRBV23-1 belongs to the ORF category, with a function that is uncertain. This CDR3 contains 15 residues. V shed 0 bases, J shed 2 bases, and the junction held 2 bases outside the gene matches. The CDR3 here is CASSQSRTGNYGYTF. CDR3 bases: TGCGCCAGCAGTCAATCCCGGACAGGGAACTATGGCTACACCTTC.

The chain is built from TRBV5-8 and TRBJ1-6, with D perhaps TRBD1 (5 bases). The CDR3 loop spans 17 amino acids. V gave up 4 bases and J gave up 0 bases, with 14 bases separating them. The germline V gene encodes CDR1 SGHTS and CDR2 YDEGEE. The CDR3 sequence: CASSQMGTSSYNSPLHF. For the CDR3, the DNA is TGTGCCAGCAGCCAAATGGGGACGAGCTCCTATAATTCACCCCTCCACTTT. Drawing the rest from reference TRBV5-8 and TRBJ1-6, the complete variable domain is EAGVTQSPTHLIKTRGQQATLRCSPISGHTSVYWYQQALGLGLQFLLWYDEGEERNRGNFPPRFSGRQFPNYSSELNVNALELEDSALYLCASSQMGTSSYNSPLHFGNGTRLTVT.

This chain links TRBV4-2 with TRBJ2-5, with unresolved D. The CDR3 totals 15 residues. In germline, CDR1 is LGHNA, CDR2 YNFKEQ. Trimming took 3 bases from V and 0 from J, leaving 11 bases between them. CDR3 region: CASSHGQLNQETQYF. Here the CDR3 DNA reads TGTGCCAGCAGCCATGGCCAGTTGAACCAAGAGACCCAGTACTTC.

The chain carries TRBV6-1 and TRBJ2-7, with 10 bases matching TRBD2. Germline CDR1 is MNHNS and CDR2 is SASEGT. This CDR3 spans 13 amino acids. The trim removed 2 bases at V and 6 bases at J, leaving 1 base unmatched. The chain's CDR3 is CASSETSGVEQYF. CDR3 nucleotide sequence: TGTGCCAGCAGTGAAACTAGCGGGGTCGAGCAGTACTTC.

This clone was counted once. The chain joins TRBV5-1 to TRBJ1-1; D may be TRBD1 (5 bases). The V gene lost 4 bases and the J gene lost 1 base, with 14 bases spanning the gap. This CDR3 comprises 15 residues. Germline CDR1 reads SGHRS; CDR2 reads YFSETQ. CDR3 region: CASSAGLLGNTEAFF. The CDR3 DNA reads TGCGCCAGCAGCGCGGGACTCCTGGGGAACACTGAAGCTTTCTTT.

The chain combines TRBV7-2 with TRBJ2-7; D is perhaps TRBD2 (6 bases). V was cut by 3 bases and J by 3 bases, with 9 bases left in between. There are 13 residues in the CDR3. The germline V gene encodes CDR1 SGHTA and CDR2 FQGNSA. The CDR3 here is CASSFGGGYEQYF. In DNA form, the CDR3 reads TGTGCCAGCAGCTTCGGGGGTGGCTACGAGCAGTACTTC.

The chain combines TRBV19 with TRBJ2-7; 7 nucleotides agree with TRBD1. Germline trimming cut 7 bases from V and 7 bases from J; bases unmatched to any gene: 4. This CDR3 is 11 amino acids long. CDR1 and CDR2 from the germline V gene are LNHDA and SQIVND (reference sequence). The CDR3 DNA reads TGTGCCAGTATTAGGGGGCAAGAGCAGTACTTC. Amino acids: CASIRGQEQYF.

The chain couples TRBV10-3 to TRBJ2-1; TRBD2 matches 15 bases. The V and J ends lost 4 bases and 7 bases, in that order; junction bases with no gene match: 2. The CDR3 sequence is 15 residues long. Looked up from germline, CDR1 is ENHRY and CDR2 is SYGVKD. The CDR3 is CAISGGLAGGNEQFF. The CDR3 nucleotides read TGTGCCATCAGTGGGGGACTAGCGGGAGGAAATGAGCAGTTCTTC.

The genes are TRBV5-1 and TRBJ1-2; the D is unclear. The CDR3 is 14 residues long. The germline V gene encodes CDR1 SGHRS and CDR2 YFSETQ. V lost 6 bases to trimming and J lost 0 bases, with 12 bases between them. The CDR3 bases are TGCGCCAGCAACATTCAACCTACTAACTATGGCTACACCTTC. It codes for CASNIQPTNYGYTF.

The V and J genes are TRBV10-3 and TRBJ1-1, with 11 nucleotides matching TRBD1. Per germline, CDR1 ENHRY and CDR2 SYGVKD. The CDR3 is made up of 15 amino acids. V shed 6 bases and J 1 base; nucleotides not matched to a gene: 4. The CDR3 DNA is TGTGCCATCAGGGACAGGGGGCTTGAGAACACTGAAGCTTTCTTT. This sequence encodes CAIRDRGLENTEAFF.

V and J are TRBV2 and TRBJ1-3; D unresolved. The V and J ends lost 5 bases and 2 bases respectively, with 7 bases between them. CDR3 length: 13 amino acids. The germline CDR1 and CDR2 sequences are SNHLY and FYNNEI. The chain's CDR3 is CASSQSAGNTIYF. The DNA for the CDR3 is TGTGCCAGCAGTCAGAGCGCTGGAAACACCATATATTTT.

This clone has only one observation. The rearrangement links TRBV2 to TRBJ2-3, with D perhaps matching TRBD2 (5 bases). There are 14 residues in the CDR3. Looked up from germline, CDR1 is SNHLY and CDR2 is FYNNEI. V gave up 6 bases and J gave up 0 bases, with 10 bases separating them. The CDR3 nucleotides read TGTGCCAGCAGCTCCGGGGTGAGCACAGATACGCAGTATTTT. Translating gives CASSSGVSTDTQYF.

The V call is TRBV28, the J call TRBJ1-5, with TRBD1 as a possible D gene (5 bases). Per the germline V gene, CDR1 is MDHEN and CDR2 is SYDVKM. CDR3 length: 17 amino acids. V was shortened by 3 bases and J by 2 bases, with 17 bases between the two germline ends. The CDR3 DNA reads as TGTGCCAGCAGTTTGGGAGCAGGGTCGGGAGGCAATCAGCCCCAGCATTTT. Its translation: CASSLGAGSGGNQPQHF.

This sequence joins TRBV28 and TRBJ1-2; no reliable D call. V lost 4 bases and J lost 4, with 4 bases in between. The CDR3 runs 11 residues. The germline CDR1 and CDR2 sequences are MDHEN and SYDVKM. The CDR3 is CASSYGYGYTF. In nucleotides, the CDR3 is TGTGCCAGCAGTTATGGCTATGGCTACACCTTC.

Note on this clone: Other nucleotide sequences from this sample produce the same CDR3. CDR3 protein: CASSLANYGYTF. The CDR3 bases are TGCGCCAGCAGCTTGGCGAACTATGGCTACACCTTC. The J gene is TRBJ1-2, the V gene TRBV5-1, with unresolved D. Trimming removed 0 bases from V and 2 bases from J, with 2 bases in between. The CDR3 is 12 amino acids. CDR1 and CDR2 (germline): SGHRS, YFSETQ.

The rearrangement links TRBV7-8 to TRBJ2-2, with 9 bases that match TRBD1. V lost 6 bases and J lost 2; bases outside the gene matches: 7. The CDR3 loop spans 16 amino acids. Germline values: CDR1 SGHVS, CDR2 FQNEAQ. For the CDR3, the DNA is TGTGCCAGCAGTTTCTACAGGGGGCCTAACACCGGGGAGCTGTTTTTT. Protein sequence: CASSFYRGPNTGELFF.

The V call is TRBV7-9, the J call TRBJ2-5; TRBD2 aligns across 7 bases. The CDR3 loop spans 14 amino acids. V was pared by 3 bases and J by 2 bases, with 3 bases of the junction left unmatched. From germline, CDR1 is SEHNR and CDR2 FQNEAQ (reference sequence). The CDR3 is CASSFGTTQETQYF. In DNA, the CDR3 is TGTGCCAGCAGCTTTGGGACTACACAAGAGACCCAGTACTTC. Full variable domain (rest looked up from reference TRBV7-9 and TRBJ2-5): DTGVSQNPRHKITKRGQNVTFRCDPISEHNRLYWYRQTLGQGPEFLTYFQNEAQLEKSRLLSDRFSAERPKGSFSTLEIQRTEQGDSAMYLCASSFGTTQETQYFGPGTRLLVL.

The chain links TRBV7-9 to TRBJ2-2, with TRBD1 as a possible D gene (5 bases). This CDR3 contains 14 residues. V was clipped by 1 base and J by 6 bases, with 9 bases between them. Germline loops: CDR1 SEHNR, CDR2 FQNEAQ (reference sequence). DNA for the CDR3: TGTGCCAGCAGCTTAGACTTCAGGGCCGGGGAGCTGTTTTTT. As protein: CASSLDFRAGELFF.